Listed here are 22 T cell receptor beta chains from one sample, sequenced in a study of blood T cell repertoires in COVID-19. The data were produced by immunoSEQ multiplex PCR, yet TCRdb's version contains in-frame clones alone and is incomplete. This sample has tens of thousands of clones; about 91% occur once, and the top ten carry 1.9%. Sequenced material: peripheral blood. Every receptor here comes from a woman of 80 years or more with active or convalescent COVID-19.

The CDR3 spells CASSLSRLAGGPSNEQFF. For the CDR3, the DNA is TGTGCCAGCAGCTTATCCAGACTAGCGGGGGGGCCGAGTAATGAGCAGTTCTTC. The V call is TRBV7-9, the J call TRBJ2-1; 14 positions agree with TRBD2. The CDR3 has 18 residues. Germline V gene data show CDR1 as SEHNR and CDR2 as FQNEAQ (reference sequence). The V segment lost 2 bases and the J segment 7 bases; nucleotides outside the gene matches: 10.

The rearrangement joins TRBV24-1 to TRBJ1-2, with TRBD1 matching 9 bases. CDR1 KGHDR and CDR2 SFDVKD come from the germline V gene. The CDR3 has 17 residues. Germline trimming cut 4 bases from V and 0 bases from J; bases unmatched to any gene: 8. The CDR3 DNA is TGTGCCACCAGTGACGGACAGGGGCCTAGAGCTAACTATGGCTACACCTTC. It codes for CATSDGQGPRANYGYTF.

V is TRBV6-1 and J is TRBJ1-4; perhaps TRBD1 as D (5 bases). The germline V and J ends were trimmed by 7 bases and 7 bases, with 19 bases remaining between them. The CDR3 covers 15 residues. Germline loops: CDR1 MNHNS, CDR2 SASEGT. CDR3 nucleotide sequence: TGTGCCAGCACTCGACGGGGTCAGGGAGGTGAAAAACTGTTTTTT. Protein: CASTRRGQGGEKLFF.

In DNA, the CDR3 is TGTGCCATCAGTGATCGGGACAGTAACTATGGCTACACCTTC. Its protein is CAISDRDSNYGYTF. The rearrangement joins TRBV10-3 to TRBJ1-2; 7 bases match TRBD1. CDR3 length equals 14 residues. Looked up from germline, CDR1 is ENHRY and CDR2 is SYGVKD. Trimming at V came to 3 bases and at J to 1 base, leaving 2 bases not matched to a gene.

The V and J genes are TRBV30 and TRBJ1-5; D perhaps matches TRBD1 (5 bases). The CDR3 runs 15 residues. Germline V gene data show CDR1 as GTSNPN and CDR2 as SVGIG (reference sequence). The germline V and J ends were trimmed by 0 bases and 5 bases, with 14 bases remaining between them. CDR3 residues: CAWSVKGLGDQPQHF. CDR3 sequence (DNA): TGTGCCTGGAGTGTAAAGGGACTGGGGGATCAGCCCCAGCATTTT. Full variable domain (missing parts from reference TRBV30 and TRBJ1-5): SQTIHQWPATLVQPVGSPLSLECTVEGTSNPNLYWYRQAAGRGLQLLFYSVGIGQISSEVPQNLSASRPQDRQFILSSKKLLLSDSGFYLCAWSVKGLGDQPQHFGDGTRLSIL.

This clone is a singleton in its sample. The V and J genes are TRBV7-9 and TRBJ1-2, with 9 bases matching TRBD1. V gave up 3 bases and J gave up 7 bases; unmatched junction bases: 3. The germline V gene has CDR1 SEHNR and CDR2 FQNEAQ (reference sequence). This CDR3 region has 13 residues. CDR3 sequence (DNA): TGTGCCAGCAGCTTCAACAGGGGGCCTGGCTACACCTTC. Protein: CASSFNRGPGYTF.

This clone was seen a single time. The chain combines TRBV11-3 with TRBJ2-7; the D gene is possibly TRBD1 (5 bases). The germline V and J ends were trimmed by 5 bases and 3 bases, with 11 bases remaining between them. Germline CDR1 reads SGHNT; CDR2 reads YENEEA. CDR3 size: 13 residues. The DNA for the CDR3 is TGTGCCAGCAGCCGAGACCAGGGCTACGAGCAGTACTTC. This translates into CASSRDQGYEQYF.

The genes are TRBV29-1 and TRBJ1-2, with TRBD1 as a possible D gene (6 bases). The CDR3 contains 15 residues. With 0 bases removed from V and 3 bases from J, the gap between germline ends came to 14 bases. From germline, CDR1 is SQVTM and CDR2 ANQGSEA. The CDR3 nucleotides are TGCAGCGTTGAAGATACGGGAGGGGGGTACTATGGCTACACCTTC. This translates into CSVEDTGGGYYGYTF.

The rearrangement joins TRBV10-3 to TRBJ2-1; TRBD2 matches 7 bases. Germline V gives CDR1 ENHRY, CDR2 SYGVKD. The J segment lost 9 bases and the V segment lost 6 bases, leaving 8 bases of the junction unmatched. The CDR3 sequence is 13 residues long. CDR3 coding DNA: TGTGCCATCAGGGGAGGGCCAGGGATTGAGCAGTTCTTC. Translated, it gives CAIRGGPGIEQFF.

The chain links TRBV11-3 to TRBJ2-7; 11 bases align to TRBD2. CDR1 is SGHNT and CDR2 is YENEEA in the germline V gene. The ends lost 0 bases at V and 3 bases at J; junction bases unmatched: 10. The CDR3 extends over 18 amino acids. The DNA of the CDR3 is TGTGCCAGCAGCTTAGACACTTTACTAGCGGGGGAAATCTACGAGCAGTACTTC. Residues: CASSLDTLLAGEIYEQYF.

This clone appeared once. The CDR3, as DNA: TGTGCCAGCAGCCCGACAGGGGGGACTGAAGCTTTCTTT. This sequence encodes CASSPTGGTEAFF. This chain links TRBV4-2 with TRBJ1-1; 9 bases align to TRBD1. CDR1 is LGHNA, CDR2 YNFKEQ, per germline. Losses at the gene ends were 4 bases for V and 5 bases for J; bases not matched to a gene: 2. This CDR3 has 13 amino acids.

V usage is TRBV21-1 and J usage is TRBJ1-5; the table calls TRBD1, which could not be checked here. TRBV21-1 is marked as a pseudogene. This CDR3 has 17 amino acids. In DNA form, the CDR3 reads TGTGCCAGCAGCCCTACGGACAGGGTATATAGCAATCAGCCCCAGCATTTT. Translating gives CASSPTDRVYSNQPQHF.

The rearrangement joins TRBV7-9 to TRBJ2-6; D unclear. Germline CDR1 SEHNR, CDR2 FQNEAQ (reference sequence). V was trimmed by 5 bases and J by 0 bases, leaving 8 bases between them. The CDR3 totals 15 residues. As DNA, the CDR3 is TGTGCCAGCAGCCCAGGTGGCTCTGGGGCCAACGTCCTGACTTTC. This translates into CASSPGGSGANVLTF.

V is TRBV18 and J is TRBJ2-5; D remains unclear. Germline CDR1 KGHSH, CDR2 LQKENI. Between the trimmed V and J ends, which lost 0 bases and 5 bases, there was a span of 13 bases. This CDR3 is 15 amino acids long. The CDR3 sequence is CASSPPFSGGETQYF. CDR3 nucleotide sequence: TGTGCCAGCTCACCACCATTTTCGGGTGGGGAGACCCAGTACTTC.

This clone was counted between two and nine times. V gene TRBV9 combines with J gene TRBJ2-1; a weak D match, TRBD1 (5 bases). The CDR3 spans 13 residues. Trimming cost V 2 bases and J 4 bases, with 7 bases left between them. Germline V CDR1 and CDR2: SGDLS, YYNGEE. The CDR3, as DNA: TGTGCCAGCAGCGTCGACAGTTACAATGAGCAGTTCTTC. Translation: CASSVDSYNEQFF.

The chain couples TRBV29-1 to TRBJ1-6; 9 positions agree with TRBD1. This CDR3 is built from 13 residues. Germline V gives CDR1 SQVTM, CDR2 ANQGSEA. V was clipped by 6 bases and J by 6 bases; unmatched bases: 3. CDR3 amino acids: CSVRDRANSPLHF. The CDR3 coding sequence is TGCAGCGTCCGGGACAGGGCTAATTCACCCCTCCACTTT.

V and J are TRBV2 and TRBJ1-2, with 7 bases aligning to TRBD1. CDR3 length: 13 residues. V lost 3 bases to trimming and J lost 8 bases; unmatched junction nucleotides: 6. From germline, CDR1 is SNHLY and CDR2 FYNNEI. CDR3 coding DNA: TGTGCCAGCAGTGAGCGACAGGGCGGGGGCTACACCTTC. Translating it yields CASSERQGGGYTF.

The rearrangement links TRBV5-1 to TRBJ1-2, with unresolved D. Germline V gene lookup returns CDR1 SGHRS and CDR2 YFSETQ. The V gene lost 6 bases and the J gene lost 2 bases, with 14 bases spanning the gap. The CDR3 has 14 amino acids. For the CDR3, the DNA is TGCGCCAGCACCCTGGGCAGATCCAACTATGGCTACACCTTC. Its translation: CASTLGRSNYGYTF. Full variable domain (remainder filled in from reference TRBV5-1 and TRBJ1-2): KAGVTQTPRYLIKTRGQQVTLSCSPISGHRSVSWYQQTPGQGLQFLFEYFSETQRNKGNFPGRFSGRQFSNSRSEMNVSTLELGDSALYLCASTLGRSNYGYTFGSGTRLTVV.

The chain joins TRBV7-9 to TRBJ1-6; tentatively, D is TRBD1 (6 bases). Between the trimmed V and J ends, which lost 6 bases and 4 bases, there was a span of 13 bases. Germline V gene data show CDR1 as SEHNR and CDR2 as FQNEAQ (reference sequence). The CDR3 totals 15 residues. CDR3 loop: CASSQPRGYNSPLHF. CDR3 in DNA: TGTGCCAGCAGTCAGCCCAGGGGTTATAATTCACCCCTCCACTTT.

The chain employs TRBV10-3 and TRBJ2-7, with D perhaps TRBD2 (6 bases). Trimming removed 8 bases at V and 9 bases at J, with 14 bases between. This CDR3 is 11 amino acids long. The germline V gene has CDR1 ENHRY and CDR2 SYGVKD. The CDR3 region is CAISRLDAQYF. DNA for the CDR3: TGTGCCATCTCTCGACTAGACGCGCAGTACTTC.

J is TRBJ2-5 and V is TRBV20-1; 9 bases are shared with TRBD2. Trimming removed 3 bases from V and 3 bases from J; junction bases left unmatched: 8. Germline assignment: CDR1 DFQATT and CDR2 SNEGSKA (reference sequence). CDR3 length: 15 residues. The chain's CDR3 is CSASPPTSGKETQYF. The CDR3 DNA reads TGCAGTGCTAGTCCCCCGACTAGCGGTAAAGAGACCCAGTACTTC.

In DNA form, the CDR3 reads TGTGCCAGTAGTCTCCGGACAGGGGGCTCGGGCACTGAAGCTTTCTTT. Its protein is CASSLRTGGSGTEAFF. This chain connects TRBV19 to TRBJ1-1; 11 positions match TRBD1. The CDR3 has 16 amino acids. The J segment lost 4 bases and the V segment lost 5 bases, leaving 9 bases of the junction unmatched. Per germline, CDR1 LNHDA and CDR2 SQIVND (reference sequence).